This T cell receptor (beta chain) came from a study of Ad26.COV2.S vaccination and SARS-CoV-2 variants. Documented treatment: over 15 received Ad26.COV2.S at low or high dose, single or two shots; about 5 received placebo; per-sample allocation not given. Sampling happened 63 days after the first vaccine or placebo injection. Produced via immunoSEQ multiplex PCR; TCRdb's table is partial and in-frame only. This table holds about 240,000 clones, around 87% found once. Per germline, CDR1 MNHEY and CDR2 SMNVEV (reference sequence). This CDR3 region has 13 residues. Trimming shortened V by 5 bases and J by 11 bases, and 18 bases separated the two germline ends. In this sample, this clone turned up a few times.

The receptor's source is a person between 18 and 60 years old who received the Ad26.COV2.S COVID-19 vaccine or a placebo. The chain combines TRBV27 with TRBJ1-1, with D perhaps TRBD1 (6 bases). The sample here was peripheral blood, taken in a trial of Ad26.COV2.S vaccine versus placebo. The CDR3 DNA reads as TGTGCCAGCAGTATCGTACAGGGCCGTGGGGCTTTCTTT. The encoded protein is CASSIVQGRGAFF.